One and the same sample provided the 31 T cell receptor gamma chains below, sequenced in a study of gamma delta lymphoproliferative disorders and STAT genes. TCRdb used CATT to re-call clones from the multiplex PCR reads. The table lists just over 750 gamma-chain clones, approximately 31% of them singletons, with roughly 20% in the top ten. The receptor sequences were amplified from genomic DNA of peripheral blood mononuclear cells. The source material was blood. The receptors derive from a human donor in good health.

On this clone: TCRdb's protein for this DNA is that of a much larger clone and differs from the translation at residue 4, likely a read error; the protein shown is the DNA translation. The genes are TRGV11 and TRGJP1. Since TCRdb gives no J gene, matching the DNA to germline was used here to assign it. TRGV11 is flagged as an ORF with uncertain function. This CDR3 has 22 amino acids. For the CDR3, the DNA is TGTACCACTGCGCCTGCTGGATCTCTCCTTAGGGGCGAGTTGGGCACTGGTTGGTTCAAGATATTT. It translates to CTTAPAGSLLRGELGTGWFKIF.

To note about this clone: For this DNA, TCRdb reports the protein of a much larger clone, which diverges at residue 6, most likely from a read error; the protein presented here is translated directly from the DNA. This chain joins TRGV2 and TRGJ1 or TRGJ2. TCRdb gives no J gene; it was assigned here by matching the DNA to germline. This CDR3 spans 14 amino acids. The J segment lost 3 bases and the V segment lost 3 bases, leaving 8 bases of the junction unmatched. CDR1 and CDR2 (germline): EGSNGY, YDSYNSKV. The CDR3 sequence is CATWDWHFYYKKLF. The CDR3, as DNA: TGTGCCACCTGGGACTGGCACTTTTATTATAAGAAACTCTTT.

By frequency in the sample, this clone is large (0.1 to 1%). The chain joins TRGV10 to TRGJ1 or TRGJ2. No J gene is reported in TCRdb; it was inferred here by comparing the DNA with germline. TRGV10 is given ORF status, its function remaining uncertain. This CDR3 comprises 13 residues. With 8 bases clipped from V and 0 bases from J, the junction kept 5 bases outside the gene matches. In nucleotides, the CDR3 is TGTGCTGCGTGGGTCCTGAATTATTATAAGAAACTCTTT. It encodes CAAWVLNYYKKLF.

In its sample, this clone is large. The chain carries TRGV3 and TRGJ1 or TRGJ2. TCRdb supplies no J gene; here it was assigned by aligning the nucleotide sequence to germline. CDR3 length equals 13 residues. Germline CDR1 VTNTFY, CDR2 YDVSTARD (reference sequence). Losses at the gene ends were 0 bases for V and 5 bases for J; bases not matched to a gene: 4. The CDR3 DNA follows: TGTGCCACCTGGGACAGGAGGAATTATAAGAAACTCTTT. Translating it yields CATWDRRNYKKLF.

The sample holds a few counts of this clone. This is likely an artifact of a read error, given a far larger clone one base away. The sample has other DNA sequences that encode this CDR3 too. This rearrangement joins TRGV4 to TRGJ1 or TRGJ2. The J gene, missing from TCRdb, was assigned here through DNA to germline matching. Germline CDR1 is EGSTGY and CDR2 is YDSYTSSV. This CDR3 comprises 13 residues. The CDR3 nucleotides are TGCGCCACCTGGGATGGTCTTGCTTATAAGAAACTCTTT. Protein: CATWDGLAYKKLF.

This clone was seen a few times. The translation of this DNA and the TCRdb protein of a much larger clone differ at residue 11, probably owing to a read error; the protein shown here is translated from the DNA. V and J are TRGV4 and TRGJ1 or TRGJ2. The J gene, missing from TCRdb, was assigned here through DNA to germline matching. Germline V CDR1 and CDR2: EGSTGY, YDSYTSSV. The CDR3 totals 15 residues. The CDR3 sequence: CATWDGHLSYHKKLF. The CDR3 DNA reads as TGTGCCACCTGGGATGGGCATCTGAGTTATCATAAGAAACTCTTT.

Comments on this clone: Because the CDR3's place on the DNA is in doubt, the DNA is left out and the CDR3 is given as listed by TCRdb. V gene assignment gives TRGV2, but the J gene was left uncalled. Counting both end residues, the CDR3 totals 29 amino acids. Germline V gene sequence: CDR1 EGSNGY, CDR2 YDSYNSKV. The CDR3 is CATWDGPGVVIGSRRLQKGLGFIVTSKTF.

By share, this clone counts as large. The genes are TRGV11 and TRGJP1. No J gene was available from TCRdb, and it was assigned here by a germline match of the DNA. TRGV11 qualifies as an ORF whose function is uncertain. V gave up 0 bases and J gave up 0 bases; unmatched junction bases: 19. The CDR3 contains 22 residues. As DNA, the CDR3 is TGTGCCTGCTGGATTAGGCACATCTCACCCCCCGACCTCGATACCACTGGTTGGTTCAAGATATTT. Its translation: CACWIRHISPPDLDTTGWFKIF.

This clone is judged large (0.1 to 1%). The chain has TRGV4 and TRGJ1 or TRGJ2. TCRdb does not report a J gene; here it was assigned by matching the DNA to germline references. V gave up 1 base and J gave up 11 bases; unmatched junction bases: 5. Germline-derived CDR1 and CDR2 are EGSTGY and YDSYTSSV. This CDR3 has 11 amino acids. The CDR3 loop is CATWDGFEKLF. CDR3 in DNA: TGTGCCACCTGGGATGGCTTCGAGAAACTCTTT.

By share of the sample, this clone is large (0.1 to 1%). The CDR3 is CAAWVRNYYKKLF. CDR3 in DNA: TGTGCTGCGTGGGTCCGCAATTATTATAAGAAACTCTTT. The chain employs TRGV10 and TRGJ1 or TRGJ2. The J gene is absent in TCRdb and was assigned here via DNA matching to germline. TRGV10 counts as an open reading frame of uncertain function. The trim removed 8 bases at V and 1 base at J, leaving 6 bases unmatched. The CDR3 contains 13 residues.

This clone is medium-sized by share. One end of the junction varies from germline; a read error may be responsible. This chain's CDR3 is CSGGPPTSVSQSAGITGVSRCAGPVF. CDR3 bases: TGCTCAGGTGGCCCGCCCACCTCAGTCTCTCAGAGTGCTGGGATTACAGGCGTGAGCCGCTGCGCTGGACCGGTATTT. V usage is TRGV11 and J usage is TRGJP. TRGV11 is flagged as an ORF with uncertain function. The CDR3 has 26 residues.

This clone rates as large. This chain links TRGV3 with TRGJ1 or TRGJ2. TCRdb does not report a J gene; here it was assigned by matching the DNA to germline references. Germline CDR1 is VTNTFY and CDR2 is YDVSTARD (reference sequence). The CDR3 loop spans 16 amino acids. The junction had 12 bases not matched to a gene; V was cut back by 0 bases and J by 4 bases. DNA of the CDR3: TGTGCCACCTGGGACAGGTGGGGTAATTTATATTATAAGAAACTCTTT. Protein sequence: CATWDRWGNLYYKKLF.

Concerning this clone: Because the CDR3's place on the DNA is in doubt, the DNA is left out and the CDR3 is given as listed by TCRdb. The CDR3 spells CATWDGRGVIGSRRLQKGLGFIVTSKTF. The V gene is TRGV4; the J gene was not called. Per the germline V gene, CDR1 is EGSTGY and CDR2 is YDSYTSSV. The CDR3 is 28 amino acids long, termini counted.

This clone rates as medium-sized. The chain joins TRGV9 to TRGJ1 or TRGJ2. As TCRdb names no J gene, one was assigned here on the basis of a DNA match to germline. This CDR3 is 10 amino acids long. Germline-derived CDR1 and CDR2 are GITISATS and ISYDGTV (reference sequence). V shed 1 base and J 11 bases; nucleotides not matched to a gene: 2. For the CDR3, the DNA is TGTGCCTTGTGGGAGGTCGAGAAACTCTTT. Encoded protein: CALWEVEKLF.

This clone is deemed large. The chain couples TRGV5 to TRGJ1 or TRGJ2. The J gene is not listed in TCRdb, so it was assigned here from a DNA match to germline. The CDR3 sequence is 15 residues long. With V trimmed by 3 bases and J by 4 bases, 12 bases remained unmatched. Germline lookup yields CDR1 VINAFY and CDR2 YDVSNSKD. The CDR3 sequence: CATWDVRPFYYKKLF. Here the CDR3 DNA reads TGTGCCACCTGGGACGTCCGACCCTTCTATTATAAGAAACTCTTT.

The CDR3: CAAWDPSVNYYKKLF. As DNA, the CDR3 is TGTGCTGCGTGGGATCCGAGCGTTAATTATTATAAGAAACTCTTT. The rearrangement joins TRGV10 to TRGJ1 or TRGJ2. Assignment of the J gene here rests on matching the DNA to germline, because TCRdb gives none. TRGV10 carries the ORF label, with uncertain function. CDR3 length: 15 amino acids. The ends lost 8 bases at V and 1 base at J; junction bases unmatched: 12.

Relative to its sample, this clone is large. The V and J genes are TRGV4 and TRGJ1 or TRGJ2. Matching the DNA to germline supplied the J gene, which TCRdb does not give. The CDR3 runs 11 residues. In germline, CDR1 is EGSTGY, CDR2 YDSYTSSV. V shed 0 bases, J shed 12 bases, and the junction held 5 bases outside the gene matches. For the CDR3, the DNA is TGTGCCACCTGGGATGGGCTCGGGAAACTCTTT. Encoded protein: CATWDGLGKLF.

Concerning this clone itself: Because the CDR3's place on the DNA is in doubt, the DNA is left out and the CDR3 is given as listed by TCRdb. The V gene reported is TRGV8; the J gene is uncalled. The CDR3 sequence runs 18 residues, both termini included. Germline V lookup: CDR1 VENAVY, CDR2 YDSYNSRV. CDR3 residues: CATWVPIIRNSLAVEQHF.

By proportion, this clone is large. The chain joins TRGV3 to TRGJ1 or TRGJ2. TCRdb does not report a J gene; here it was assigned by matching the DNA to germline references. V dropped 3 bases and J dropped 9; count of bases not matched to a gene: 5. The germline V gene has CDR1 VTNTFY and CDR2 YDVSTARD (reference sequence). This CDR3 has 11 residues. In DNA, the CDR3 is TGTGCCACCTGGGACCGAACTAAGAAACTCTTT. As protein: CATWDRTKKLF.

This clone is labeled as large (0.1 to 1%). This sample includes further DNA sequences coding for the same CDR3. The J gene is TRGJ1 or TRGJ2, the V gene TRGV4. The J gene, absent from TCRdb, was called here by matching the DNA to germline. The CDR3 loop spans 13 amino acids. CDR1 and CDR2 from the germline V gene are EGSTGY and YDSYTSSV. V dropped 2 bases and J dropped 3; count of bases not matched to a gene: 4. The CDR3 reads CATWDVRYYKKLF. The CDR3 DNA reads TGTGCCACCTGGGATGTCCGTTATTATAAGAAACTCTTT.

CDR3: CAAWDWVLMNYYKKLF. In DNA form, the CDR3 reads TGTGCTGCGTGGGATTGGGTTCTTATGAATTATTATAAGAAACTCTTT. The chain joins TRGV10 to TRGJ1 or TRGJ2. The J gene, not given by TCRdb, was assigned here from a germline match of the nucleotide sequence. TRGV10 is an ORF, with its function uncertain. The ends lost 8 bases at V and 0 bases at J; junction bases unmatched: 14. CDR3 length: 16 residues.

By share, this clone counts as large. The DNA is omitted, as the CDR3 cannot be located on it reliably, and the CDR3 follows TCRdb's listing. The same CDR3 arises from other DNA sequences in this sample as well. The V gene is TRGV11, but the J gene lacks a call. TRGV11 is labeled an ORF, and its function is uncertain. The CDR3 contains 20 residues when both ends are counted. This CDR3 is CTTVPAGLGTIDSNYYKKLF.

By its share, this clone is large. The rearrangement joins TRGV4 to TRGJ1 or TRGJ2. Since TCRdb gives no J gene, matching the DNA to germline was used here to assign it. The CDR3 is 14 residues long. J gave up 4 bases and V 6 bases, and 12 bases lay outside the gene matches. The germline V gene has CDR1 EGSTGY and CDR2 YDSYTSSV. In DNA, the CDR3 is TGTGCCACCTGGAATAAGGGCTCCTATTATAAGAAACTCTTT. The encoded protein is CATWNKGSYYKKLF.

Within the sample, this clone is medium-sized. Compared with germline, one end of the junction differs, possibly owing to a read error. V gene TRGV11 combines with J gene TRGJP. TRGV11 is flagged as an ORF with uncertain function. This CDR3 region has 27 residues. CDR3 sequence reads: CSGGDGNQTRWRQVQGQRQMDGIGGVF. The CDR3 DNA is TGCTCAGGTGGAGATGGCAACCAGACCAGATGGAGGCAGGTCCAGGGGCAAAGACAAATGGATGGAATAGGTGGTGTATTT.

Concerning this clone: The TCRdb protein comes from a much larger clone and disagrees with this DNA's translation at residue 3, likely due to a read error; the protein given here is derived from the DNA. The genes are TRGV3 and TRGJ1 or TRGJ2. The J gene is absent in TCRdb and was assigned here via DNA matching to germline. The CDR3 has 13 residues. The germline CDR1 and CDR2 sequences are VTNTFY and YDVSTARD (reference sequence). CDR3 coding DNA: TGTGCCGCCTGGGACGCCCCTTATTATAAGAAACTCTTT. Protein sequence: CAAWDAPYYKKLF.

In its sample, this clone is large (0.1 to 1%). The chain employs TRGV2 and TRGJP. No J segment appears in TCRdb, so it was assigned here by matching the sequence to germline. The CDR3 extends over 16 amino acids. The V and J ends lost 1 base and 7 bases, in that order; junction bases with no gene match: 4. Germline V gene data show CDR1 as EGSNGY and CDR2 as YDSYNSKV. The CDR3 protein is CATWDGHELGKKIKVF. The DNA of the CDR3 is TGTGCCACCTGGGACGGTCATGAGTTGGGCAAAAAAATCAAGGTATTT.

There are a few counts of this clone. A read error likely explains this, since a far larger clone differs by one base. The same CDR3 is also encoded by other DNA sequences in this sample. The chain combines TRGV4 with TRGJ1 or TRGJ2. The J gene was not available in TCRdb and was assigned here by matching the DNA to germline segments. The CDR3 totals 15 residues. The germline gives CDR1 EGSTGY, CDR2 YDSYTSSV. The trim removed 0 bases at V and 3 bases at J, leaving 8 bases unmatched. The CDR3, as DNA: TGTGCCACCTGGGATGGGCACCTGAGTTATTATAAGAAACTCTTT. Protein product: CATWDGHLSYYKKLF.

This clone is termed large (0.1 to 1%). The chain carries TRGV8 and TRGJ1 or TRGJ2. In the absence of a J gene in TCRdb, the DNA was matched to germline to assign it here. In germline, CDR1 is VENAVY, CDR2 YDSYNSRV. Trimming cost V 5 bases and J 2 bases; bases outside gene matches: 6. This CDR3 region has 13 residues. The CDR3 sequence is CATWVRHYYKKLF. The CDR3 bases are TGTGCCACCTGGGTAAGACATTATTATAAGAAACTCTTT.

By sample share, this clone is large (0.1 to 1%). The CDR3, as DNA: TGTGCCACCTGGGACCTTTATTATAAGAAACTCTTT. This translates into CATWDLYYKKLF. The chain has TRGV2 and TRGJ1 or TRGJ2. Here the J gene came from matching the DNA to germline, since TCRdb omits it. Losses at the gene ends were 3 bases for V and 3 bases for J; bases not matched to a gene: 2. The CDR3 is 12 residues long. Germline lookup yields CDR1 EGSNGY and CDR2 YDSYNSKV.

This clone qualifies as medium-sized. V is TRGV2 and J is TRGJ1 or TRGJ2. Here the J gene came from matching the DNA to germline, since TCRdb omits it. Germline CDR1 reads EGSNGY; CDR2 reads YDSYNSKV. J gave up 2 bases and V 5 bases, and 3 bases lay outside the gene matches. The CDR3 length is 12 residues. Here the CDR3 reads CATWVHYYKKLF. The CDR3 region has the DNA TGTGCCACCTGGGTCCATTATTATAAGAAACTCTTT.

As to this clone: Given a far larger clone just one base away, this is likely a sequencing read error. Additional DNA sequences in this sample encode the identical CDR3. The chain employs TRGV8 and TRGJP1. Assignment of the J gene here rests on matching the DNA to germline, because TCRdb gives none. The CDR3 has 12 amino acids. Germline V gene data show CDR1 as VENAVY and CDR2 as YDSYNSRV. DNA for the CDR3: TGTGCCACCTGGGCGGCTGGCTGGTTCAAGATATTT. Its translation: CATWAAGWFKIF.